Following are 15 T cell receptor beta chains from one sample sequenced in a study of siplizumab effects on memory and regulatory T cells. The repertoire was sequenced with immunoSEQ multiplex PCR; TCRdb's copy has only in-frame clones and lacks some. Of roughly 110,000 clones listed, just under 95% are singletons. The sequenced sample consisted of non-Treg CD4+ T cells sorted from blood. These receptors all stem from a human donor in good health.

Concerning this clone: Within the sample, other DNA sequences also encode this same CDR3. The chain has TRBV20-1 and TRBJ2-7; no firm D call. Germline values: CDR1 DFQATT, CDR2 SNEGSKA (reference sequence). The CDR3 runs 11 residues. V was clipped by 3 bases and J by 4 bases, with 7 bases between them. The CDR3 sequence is CSASPSYEQYF. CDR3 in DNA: TGCAGTGCTAGCCCTTCATACGAGCAGTACTTC.

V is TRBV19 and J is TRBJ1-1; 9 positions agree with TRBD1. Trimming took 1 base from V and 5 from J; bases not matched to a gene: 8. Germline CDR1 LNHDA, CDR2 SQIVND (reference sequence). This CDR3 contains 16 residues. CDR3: CASSIGYTGGLTEAFF. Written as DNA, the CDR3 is TGTGCCAGTAGTATAGGCTATACAGGGGGCCTAACTGAAGCTTTCTTT.

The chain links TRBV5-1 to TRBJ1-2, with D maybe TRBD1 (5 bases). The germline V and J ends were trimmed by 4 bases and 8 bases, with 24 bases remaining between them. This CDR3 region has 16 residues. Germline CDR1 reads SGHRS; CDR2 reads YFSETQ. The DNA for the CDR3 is TGCGCCAGCAGCCCCGGGGACCAGGGAAGGATTGGAGGCTACACCTTC. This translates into CASSPGDQGRIGGYTF.

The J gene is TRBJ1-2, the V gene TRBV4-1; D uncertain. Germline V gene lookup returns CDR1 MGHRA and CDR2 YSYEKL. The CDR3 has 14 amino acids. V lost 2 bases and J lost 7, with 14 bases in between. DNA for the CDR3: TGCGCCAGCAGCCAACAGAGAGGCGAGCTTGGCTACACCTTC. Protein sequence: CASSQQRGELGYTF.

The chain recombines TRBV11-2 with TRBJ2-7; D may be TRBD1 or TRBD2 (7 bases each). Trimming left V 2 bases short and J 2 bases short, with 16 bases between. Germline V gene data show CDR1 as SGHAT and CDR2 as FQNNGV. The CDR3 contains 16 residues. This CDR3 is CASSLKGRGLPYEQYF. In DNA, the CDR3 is TGTGCCAGCAGCTTAAAGGGGAGGGGGCTTCCCTACGAGCAGTACTTC.

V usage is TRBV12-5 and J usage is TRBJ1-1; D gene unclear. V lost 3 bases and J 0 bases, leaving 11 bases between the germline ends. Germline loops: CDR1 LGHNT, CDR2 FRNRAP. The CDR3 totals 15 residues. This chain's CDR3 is CASGLGGVMNTEAFF. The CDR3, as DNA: TGTGCTAGTGGTTTAGGTGGGGTTATGAACACTGAAGCTTTCTTT. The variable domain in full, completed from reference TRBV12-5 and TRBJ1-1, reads DARVTQTPRHKVTEMGQEVTMRCQPILGHNTVFWYRQTMMQGLELLAYFRNRAPLDDSGMPKDRFSAEMPDATLATLKIQPSEPRDSAVYFCASGLGGVMNTEAFFGQGTRLTVV.

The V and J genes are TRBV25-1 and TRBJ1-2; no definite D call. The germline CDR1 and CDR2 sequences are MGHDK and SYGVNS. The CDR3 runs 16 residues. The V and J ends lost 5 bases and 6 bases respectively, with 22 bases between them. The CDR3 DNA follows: TGTGCCAGCAGTCCCTTTAAGATCAGAGGGCAGGATGGCTACACCTTC. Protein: CASSPFKIRGQDGYTF.

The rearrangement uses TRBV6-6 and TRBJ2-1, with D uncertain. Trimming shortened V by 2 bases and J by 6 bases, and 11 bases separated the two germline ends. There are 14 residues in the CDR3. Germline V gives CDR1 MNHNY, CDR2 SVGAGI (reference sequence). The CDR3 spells CASSYDGRSNEQFF. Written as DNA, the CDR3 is TGTGCCAGCAGTTACGATGGTCGGAGCAATGAGCAGTTCTTC.

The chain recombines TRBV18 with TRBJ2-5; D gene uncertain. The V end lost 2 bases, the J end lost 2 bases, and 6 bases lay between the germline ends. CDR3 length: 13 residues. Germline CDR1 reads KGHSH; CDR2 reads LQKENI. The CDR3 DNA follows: TGTGCCAGCTCACCAGATCAACAAGAGACCCAGTACTTC. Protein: CASSPDQQETQYF.

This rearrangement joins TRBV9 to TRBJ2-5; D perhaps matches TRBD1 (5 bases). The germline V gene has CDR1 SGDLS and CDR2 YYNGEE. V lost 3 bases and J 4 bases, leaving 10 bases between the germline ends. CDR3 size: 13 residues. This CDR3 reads CASSARQGETQYF. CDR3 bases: TGTGCCAGCAGCGCCCGTCAGGGAGAGACCCAGTACTTC.

The chain's CDR3 is CASSGQGARGNGYTF. Written as DNA, the CDR3 is TGTGCCAGCAGTGGTCAGGGGGCGCGGGGTAATGGCTACACCTTC. This chain joins TRBV6-1 and TRBJ1-2, with 8 bases lining up with TRBD1. V lost 4 bases and J lost 6; bases outside the gene matches: 10. The CDR3 sequence is 15 residues long. Germline CDR1 is MNHNS and CDR2 is SASEGT.

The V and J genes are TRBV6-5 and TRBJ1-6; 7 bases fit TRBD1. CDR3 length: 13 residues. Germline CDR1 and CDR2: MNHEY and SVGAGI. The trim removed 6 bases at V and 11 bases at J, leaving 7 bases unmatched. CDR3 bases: TGTGCCAGCAGCCCCCTCCAGGGGGCACCCCTCCACTTT. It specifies CASSPLQGAPLHF.

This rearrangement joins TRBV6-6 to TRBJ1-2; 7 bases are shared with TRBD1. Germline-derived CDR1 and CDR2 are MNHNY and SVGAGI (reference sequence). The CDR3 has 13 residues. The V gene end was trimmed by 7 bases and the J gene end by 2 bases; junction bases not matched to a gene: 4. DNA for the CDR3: TGTGCCAGCATAGGGGGCGGCAACTATGGCTACACCTTC. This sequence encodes CASIGGGNYGYTF.

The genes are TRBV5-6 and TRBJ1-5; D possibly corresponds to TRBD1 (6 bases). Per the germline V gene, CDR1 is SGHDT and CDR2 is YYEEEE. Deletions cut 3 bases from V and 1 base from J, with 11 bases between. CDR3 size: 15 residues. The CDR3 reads CASSSTGISNQPQHF. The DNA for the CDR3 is TGTGCCAGCAGCTCCACAGGGATCAGCAATCAGCCCCAGCATTTT.

CDR3 in amino acids: CASSDRDRGNNSPLHF. The CDR3 nucleotides read TGTGCCAGTAGTGACCGGGACAGGGGAAACAATTCACCCCTCCACTTT. The chain joins TRBV19 to TRBJ1-6; TRBD1 matches 10 bases. The CDR3 loop spans 16 amino acids. Germline CDR1 LNHDA, CDR2 SQIVND (reference sequence). The V and J ends lost 5 bases and 7 bases, in that order; junction bases with no gene match: 8.